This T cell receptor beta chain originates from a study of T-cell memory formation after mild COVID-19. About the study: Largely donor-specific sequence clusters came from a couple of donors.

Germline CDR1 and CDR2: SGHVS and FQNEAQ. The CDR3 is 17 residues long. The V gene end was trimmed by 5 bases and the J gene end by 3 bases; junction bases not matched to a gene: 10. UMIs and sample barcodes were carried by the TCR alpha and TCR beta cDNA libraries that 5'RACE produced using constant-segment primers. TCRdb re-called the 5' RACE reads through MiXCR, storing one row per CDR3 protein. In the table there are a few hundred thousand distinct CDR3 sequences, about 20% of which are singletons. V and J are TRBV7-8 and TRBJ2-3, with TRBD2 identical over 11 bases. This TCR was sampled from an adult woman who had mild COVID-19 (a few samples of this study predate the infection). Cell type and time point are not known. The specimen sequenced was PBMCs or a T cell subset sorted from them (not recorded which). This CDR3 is CASSPRASGGPTDTQYF. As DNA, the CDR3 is TGTGCCAGCAGCCCCCGGGCTAGCGGGGGGCCTACAGATACGCAGTATTTT. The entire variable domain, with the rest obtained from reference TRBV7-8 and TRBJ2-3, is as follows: GAGVSQSPRYKVAKRGQDVALRCDPISGHVSLFWYQQALGQGPEFLTYFQNEAQLDKSGLPSDRFFAERPEGSVSTLKIQRTQQEDSAVYLCASSPRASGGPTDTQYFGPGTRLTVL.